The clone carrying this T cell receptor (beta chain) was counted ten times or more. Memory CD4+ cells were defined as CD4+CD45RO+CD25-. The germline CDR1 and CDR2 sequences are MGHRA and YSYEKL. CDR3 length equals 16 residues. V gave up 3 bases and J gave up 0 bases; unmatched junction bases: 7. MiXCR, applied by TCRdb to the 5' RACE reads, yields one record per CDR3 protein. The sample contains tens of thousands of distinct CDR3 sequences, approximately 31% of which appear only once. The sequencing input was tumor-infiltrating memory CD4+ T cells sorted from the breast tumor. Subset: memory CD4+ T cells, CD4+CD45RO+CD25-. This chain links TRBV4-1 with TRBJ1-1, with TRBD1 matching over 7 bases. The clonotype was recovered from a female donor with breast cancer. The CDR3 nucleotides read TGCGCCAGCAGCCAGGGACAGCGAACTCTGAACACTGAAGCTTTCTTT. The encoded protein is CASSQGQRTLNTEAFF.